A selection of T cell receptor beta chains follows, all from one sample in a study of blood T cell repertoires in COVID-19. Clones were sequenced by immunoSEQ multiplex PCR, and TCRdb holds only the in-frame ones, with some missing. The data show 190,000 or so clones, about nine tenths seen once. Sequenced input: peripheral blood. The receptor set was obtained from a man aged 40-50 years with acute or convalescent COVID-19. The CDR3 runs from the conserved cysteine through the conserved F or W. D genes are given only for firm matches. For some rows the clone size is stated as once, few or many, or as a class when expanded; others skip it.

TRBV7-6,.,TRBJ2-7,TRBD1,TGTGCCAGCAGCCCCAAGAGGGTCGGGACAGGATCCTACGAGCAGTACTTC,CASSPKRVGTGSYEQYF
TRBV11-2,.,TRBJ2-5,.,TGTGCCAGCAGCTTTTACACAGTCAGGGAGACCCAGTACTTC,CASSFYTVRETQYF
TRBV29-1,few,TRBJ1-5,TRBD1,TGCAGCGTTGTAGCGGCAGGGGGCGGGGAGCCCCAGCATTTT,CSVVAAGGGEPQHF
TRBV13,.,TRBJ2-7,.,TGTGCCAGCAGCTTAAAGACAGAGGCTACCTACGAGCAGTACTTC,CASSLKTEATYEQYF
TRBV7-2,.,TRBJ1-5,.,TGTGCCAGCAGCCAAGAACCAGTTAGCAATCAGCCCCAGCATTTT,CASSQEPVSNQPQHF
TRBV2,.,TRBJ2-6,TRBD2,TGTGCCAGCCTGCGGGGGGTGGAAGGGGCCAACGTCCTGACTTTC,CASLRGVEGANVLTF
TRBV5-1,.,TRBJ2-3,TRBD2,TGCGCCAGCAGCTTGGCGGCTAGCGGGGGTGATACGCAGTATTTT,CASSLAASGGDTQYF
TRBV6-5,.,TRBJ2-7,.,TGTGCCAGCGCCATTCGGGAGACCTACGAGCAGTACTTC,CASAIRETYEQYF
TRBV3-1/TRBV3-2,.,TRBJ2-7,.,TGTGCCAGCAGCCAGGACTGGGCCTCCTACGAGCAGTACTTC,CASSQDWASYEQYF
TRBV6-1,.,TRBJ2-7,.,TGTGCCAGCAGTGAAGGTGAACGGGGTTATCCCTACGAGCAGTACTTC,CASSEGERGYPYEQYF
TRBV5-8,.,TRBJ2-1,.,TGTGCCAGCAGCTTGCGGCCAGGGGACTACAATGAGCAGTTCTTC,CASSLRPGDYNEQFF
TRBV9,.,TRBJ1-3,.,TGTGCCAGCAGCTCAGACTGGGCTGGAAACACCATATATTTT,CASSSDWAGNTIYF
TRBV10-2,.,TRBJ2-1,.,TGCGCCAGCAGTGGACTGATTCCGAATTACAATGAGCAGTTCTTC,CASSGLIPNYNEQFF
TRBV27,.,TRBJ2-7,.,TGTGCCAGCAGTCTCACAGGTTACGAGCAGTACTTC,CASSLTGYEQYF
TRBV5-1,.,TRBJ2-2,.,TGCGCCAGCAGCTCGCGATACAGGGAAGCGAACACCGGGGAGCTGTTTTTT,CASSSRYREANTGELFF
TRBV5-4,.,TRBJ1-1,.,TGTGCCAGCAGCTTTTGGGGGCCGGTTACTGAAGCTTTCTTT,CASSFWGPVTEAFF
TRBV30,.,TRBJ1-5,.,TGTGCCTGGAGTAAAAGGCCAGGGGCGGATCAGCCCCAGCATTTT,CAWSKRPGADQPQHF
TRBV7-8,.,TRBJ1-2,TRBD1,TGTGCCAGCAGCTCAGCCGGGACAGGGGGAATAGTCTATGGCTACACCTTC,CASSSAGTGGIVYGYTF
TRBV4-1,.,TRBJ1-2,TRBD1,TGCGCCAGCAGCCCCGGACAGGGCACATACTATGGCTACACCTTC,CASSPGQGTYYGYTF
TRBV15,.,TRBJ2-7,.,TGTGCCACCAGCAGAGTCAGCCAGGGGACCGAGCAGTACTTC,CATSRVSQGTEQYF
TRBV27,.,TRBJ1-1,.,TGTGCCAGCAAGCTTCGTGGGAGGACTGAAGCTTTCTTT,CASKLRGRTEAFF
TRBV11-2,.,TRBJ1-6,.,TGTGCCAGCAGCAGCAGGGTGATCGAAAATTCACCCCTCCACTTT,CASSSRVIENSPLHF
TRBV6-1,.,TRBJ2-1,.,TGTGCCAGCAGTGAAGCCCCCGGGACATCTAATGAGCAGTTCTTC,CASSEAPGTSNEQFF
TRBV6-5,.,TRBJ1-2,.,TGTGCCAGCAGTTACTCGAATCAGGGTTACTATGGCTACACCTTC,CASSYSNQGYYGYTF
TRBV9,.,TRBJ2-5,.,TGTGCCAGCAGCGCCCGGGGGGAGACCCAGTACTTC,CASSARGETQYF
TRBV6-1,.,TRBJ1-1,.,TGTGCCAGCAGTGAAGGTCTCGGGAACACTGAAGCTTTCTTT,CASSEGLGNTEAFF
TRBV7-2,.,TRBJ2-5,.,TGTGCCAGCAGCTTAATAGCTGGGGGGGGCCTGGAGACCCAGTACTTC,CASSLIAGGGLETQYF
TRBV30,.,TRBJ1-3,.,TGTGCCTGGAGTGACGGACAGAATTGGAACACCATATATTTT,CAWSDGQNWNTIYF
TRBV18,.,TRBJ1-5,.,TGTGCCAGCTCACGTCAGGAATTTCAGCCCCAGCATTTT,CASSRQEFQPQHF
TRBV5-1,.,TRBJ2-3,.,TGCGCCAGCAGCTCCGCTACCCCCACAGATACGCAGTATTTT,CASSSATPTDTQYF
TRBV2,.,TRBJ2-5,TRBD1,TGTGCCAGCAAACCGACAGGGCATCCATCCTTAGAGACCCAGTACTTC,CASKPTGHPSLETQYF
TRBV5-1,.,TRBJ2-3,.,TGCGCCAGCGTCCCTAATTCGGGGGGCCGTACCACAGATACGCAGTATTTT,CASVPNSGGRTTDTQYF
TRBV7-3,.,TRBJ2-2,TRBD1,TGTGCCAGCAGCTTAACTACAGGGGCCGCCGGGGAGCTGTTTTTT,CASSLTTGAAGELFF
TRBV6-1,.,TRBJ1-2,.,TGTGCCAGCAGTGAGGCAGGGATAGAATCATGGTATGGCTACACCTTC,CASSEAGIESWYGYTF
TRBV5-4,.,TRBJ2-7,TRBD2,TGTGCCAGCAGCTGGGGACTAGCGGAATACGAGCAGTACTTC,CASSWGLAEYEQYF
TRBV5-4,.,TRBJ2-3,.,TGTGCCAGCAGCTTTACAGGGAACGATACGCAGTATTTT,CASSFTGNDTQYF
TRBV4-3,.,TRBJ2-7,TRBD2,TGCGCCAGCAGCCAAGATGTAGCCAGCGGGGCGTACGAGCAGTACTTC,CASSQDVASGAYEQYF
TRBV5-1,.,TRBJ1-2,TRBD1,TGCGCCAGCAGCACGGGACAGGCCTATGGCTACACCTTC,CASSTGQAYGYTF
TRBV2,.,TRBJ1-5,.,TGTGCCAGCAGGGAGGGATCTCAAAGCAATCAGCCCCAGCATTTT,CASREGSQSNQPQHF
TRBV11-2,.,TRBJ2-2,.,TGTGCCAGCAGCTTAATGGGACAGAACACCGGGGAGCTGTTTTTT,CASSLMGQNTGELFF
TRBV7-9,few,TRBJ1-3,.,TGTGCCAGCAGCTTGGGACTTGGGAAGGATCGTTTCTCTGGAAACACCATATATTTT,CASSLGLGKDRFSGNTIYF
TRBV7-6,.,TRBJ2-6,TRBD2,TGTGCCAGCAGCCCCATCACCCCGGGAGGCTCTGGGGCCAACGTCCTGACTTTC,CASSPITPGGSGANVLTF
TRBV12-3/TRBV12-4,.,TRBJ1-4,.,TGTGCCAGCAGCAAACAGGGTCAGGAAAAACTGTTTTTT,CASSKQGQEKLFF
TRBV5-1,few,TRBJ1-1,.,TGCGCCAGCAGCTTACGGGAGGCGGGGAACACTGAAGCTTTCTTT,CASSLREAGNTEAFF
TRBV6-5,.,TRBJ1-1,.,TGTGCCAGCAGTATACCAGGGAGCGGGGCTTTCTTT,CASSIPGSGAFF
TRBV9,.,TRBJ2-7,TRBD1,TGTGCCAGCAGCGTAGACAGGGGGCAATACGAGCAGTACTTC,CASSVDRGQYEQYF
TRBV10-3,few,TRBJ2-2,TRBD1,TGTGCCATCAGTGAGTCGGACAGGGTAACGTCCGGGGAGCTGTTTTTT,CAISESDRVTSGELFF
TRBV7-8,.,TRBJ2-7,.,TGTGCCAGCAGCTTAGGGGTAGTGGCAGGGACCTACGAGCAGTACTTC,CASSLGVVAGTYEQYF
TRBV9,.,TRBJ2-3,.,TGTGCCAGCAGCGTAGACAGGGAATCCACCACAGATACGCAGTATTTT,CASSVDRESTTDTQYF
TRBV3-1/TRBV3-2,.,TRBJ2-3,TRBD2,TGTGCCAGCAGCTTCCTAGCGGGGACAGATACGCAGTATTTT,CASSFLAGTDTQYF
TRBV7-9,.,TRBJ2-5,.,TGTGCCAGCAGCTCCGACAGGACGGAGACCCAGTACTTC,CASSSDRTETQYF
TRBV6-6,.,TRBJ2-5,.,TGTGCCAGCAGTTACTTGGGACTCTCACAAGAGACCCAGTACTTC,CASSYLGLSQETQYF
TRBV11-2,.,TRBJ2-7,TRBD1,TGTGCCAGCAGCTTAAGGACAGGGGGATCCTACGAGCAGTACTTC,CASSLRTGGSYEQYF